This T cell receptor beta chain was sequenced in a study of blood T cell repertoires in COVID-19. For the study at large: Sources were T cells, B-cell-depleted T cells, or PBMCs; the material itself was cDNA or gDNA.

TCRdb's table, derived via immunoSEQ multiplex PCR, lists solely in-frame clones and lacks some. The sample yields roughly 120,000 clones, about 88% seen once. This TCR came from a man over 45 with active COVID-19. Sequenced input: peripheral blood.

The CDR3 nucleotides are TGTGCCAGCAGTGGTAGGCGGGGGGGCAGGACAGATACGCAGTATTTT. It translates to CASSGRRGGRTDTQYF. The chain joins TRBV6-1 to TRBJ2-3, with 9 nucleotides matching TRBD2. Unmatched junction bases numbered 8, after V lost 4 bases and J lost 3 bases. The germline V gene encodes CDR1 MNHNS and CDR2 SASEGT. The CDR3 is 16 amino acids.